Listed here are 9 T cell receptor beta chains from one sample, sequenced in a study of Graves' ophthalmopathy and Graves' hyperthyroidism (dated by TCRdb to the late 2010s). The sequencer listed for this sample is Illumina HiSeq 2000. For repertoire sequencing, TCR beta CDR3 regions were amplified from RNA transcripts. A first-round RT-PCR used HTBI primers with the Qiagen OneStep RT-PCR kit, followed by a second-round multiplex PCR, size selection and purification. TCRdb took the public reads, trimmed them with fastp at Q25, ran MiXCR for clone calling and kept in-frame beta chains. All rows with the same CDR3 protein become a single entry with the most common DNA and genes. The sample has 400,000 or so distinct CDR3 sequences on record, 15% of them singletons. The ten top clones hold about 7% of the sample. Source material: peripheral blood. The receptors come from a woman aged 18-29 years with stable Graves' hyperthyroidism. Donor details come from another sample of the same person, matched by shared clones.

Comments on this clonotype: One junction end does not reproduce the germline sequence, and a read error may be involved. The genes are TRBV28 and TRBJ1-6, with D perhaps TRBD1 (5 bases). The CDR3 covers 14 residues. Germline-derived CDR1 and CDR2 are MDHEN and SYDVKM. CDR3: CASSSPGYNSPPHF. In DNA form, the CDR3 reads TGTGCCAGCAGTTCTCCAGGGTATAATTCACCCCCCCACTTT.

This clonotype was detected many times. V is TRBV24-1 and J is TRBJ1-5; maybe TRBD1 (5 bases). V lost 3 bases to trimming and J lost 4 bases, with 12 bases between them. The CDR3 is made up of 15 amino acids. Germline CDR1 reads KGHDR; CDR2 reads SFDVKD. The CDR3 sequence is CATSDAPDRNQPQHF. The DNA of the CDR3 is TGTGCCACCAGTGATGCACCTGACAGAAATCAGCCCCAGCATTTT.

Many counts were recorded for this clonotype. As DNA, the CDR3 is TGCAGTGCTAGAGACCTTCAGGGGGCTAGCGGGGGGGACCCCTACGAGCAGTACTTC. Its translation: CSARDLQGASGGDPYEQYF. J is TRBJ2-7 and V is TRBV20-1, with 12 nucleotides matching TRBD2. J gave up 2 bases and V 0 bases, and 14 bases lay outside the gene matches. The CDR3 contains 19 residues. The germline V gene encodes CDR1 DFQATT and CDR2 SNEGSKA (reference sequence).

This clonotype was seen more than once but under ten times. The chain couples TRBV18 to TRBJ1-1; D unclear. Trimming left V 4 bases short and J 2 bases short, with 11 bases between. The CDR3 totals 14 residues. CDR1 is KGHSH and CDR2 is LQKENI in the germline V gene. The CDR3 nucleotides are TGTGCCAGCTCACGAAAGGACGGAAACACTGAAGCTTTCTTT. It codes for CASSRKDGNTEAFF.

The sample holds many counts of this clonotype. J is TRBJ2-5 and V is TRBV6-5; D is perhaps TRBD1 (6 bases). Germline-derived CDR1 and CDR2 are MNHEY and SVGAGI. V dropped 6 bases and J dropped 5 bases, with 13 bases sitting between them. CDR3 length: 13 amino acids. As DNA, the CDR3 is TGTGCCAGCAGATACAGGGTCGGGGAGACCCAGTACTTC. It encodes CASRYRVGETQYF.

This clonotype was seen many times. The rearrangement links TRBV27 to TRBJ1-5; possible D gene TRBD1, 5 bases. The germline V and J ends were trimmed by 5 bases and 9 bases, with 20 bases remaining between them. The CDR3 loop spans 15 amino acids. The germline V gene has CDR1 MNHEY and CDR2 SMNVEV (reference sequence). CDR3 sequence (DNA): TGTGCCAGCAGTCTCTCGGGGGGGGGTCAAAGGCCCCAGCATTTT. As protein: CASSLSGGGQRPQHF.

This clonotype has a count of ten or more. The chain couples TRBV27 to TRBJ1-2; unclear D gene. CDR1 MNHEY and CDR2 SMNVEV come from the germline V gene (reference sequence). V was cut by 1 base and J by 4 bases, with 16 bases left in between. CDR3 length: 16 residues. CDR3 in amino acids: CASSLFIPPVIYGYTF. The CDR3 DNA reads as TGTGCCAGCAGTTTATTCATTCCTCCAGTAATCTATGGCTACACCTTC.

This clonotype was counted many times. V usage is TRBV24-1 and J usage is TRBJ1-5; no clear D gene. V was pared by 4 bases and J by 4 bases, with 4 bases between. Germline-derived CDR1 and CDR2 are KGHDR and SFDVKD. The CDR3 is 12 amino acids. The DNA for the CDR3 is TGTGCCACCAGTGACACGAATCAGCCCCAGCATTTT. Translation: CATSDTNQPQHF.

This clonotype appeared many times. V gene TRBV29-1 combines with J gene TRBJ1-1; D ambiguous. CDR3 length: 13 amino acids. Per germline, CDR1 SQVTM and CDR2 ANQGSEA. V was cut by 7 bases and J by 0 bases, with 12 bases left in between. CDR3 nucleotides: TGCAGCGCCAGAAGTGTGTTGAACACTGAAGCTTTCTTT. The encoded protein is CSARSVLNTEAFF.